Each of the 25 T cell receptor beta chains below was sequenced from the same sample in a study of a mutant IDH1 vaccine in newly diagnosed glioma. The data were produced by immunoSEQ multiplex PCR, yet TCRdb's version contains in-frame clones alone and is incomplete. Of about 130,000 clones listed, around 77% were seen once; the top ten hold under 7%. Their target antigens are unknown. The time point here: week 11, during vaccination. Vaccinated patients received 300 ug of mutant IDH1 20-mer peptide per dose, with topical imiquimod. Sequences were derived from PBMCs, sampled from a glioma patient whose treatment included an IDH1 peptide vaccine. All receptors derive from a man in his forties with glioma.

The chain couples TRBV5-1 to TRBJ1-2; D is unclear. The CDR3 has 15 residues. Looked up from germline, CDR1 is SGHRS and CDR2 is YFSETQ. V shed 0 bases and J shed 4 bases, with 13 bases lying between them. CDR3 in amino acids: CASSLEGGHGYGYTF. The CDR3 nucleotides read TGCGCCAGCAGCTTGGAGGGTGGGCACGGCTATGGCTACACCTTC.

The chain combines TRBV7-9 with TRBJ2-3, with D possibly being TRBD1 (6 bases). Trimming pared 6 bases from V and 6 bases from J, leaving 16 bases between. This CDR3 is 14 amino acids long. Germline V gene lookup returns CDR1 SEHNR and CDR2 FQNEAQ (reference sequence). CDR3 coding DNA: TGTGCCAGCAGTTTATTACAGGGATCTGATACGCAGTATTTT. As protein: CASSLLQGSDTQYF.

The genes are TRBV30 and TRBJ2-2, with D perhaps TRBD2 (6 bases). Germline V gives CDR1 GTSNPN, CDR2 SVGIG (reference sequence). CDR3 size: 14 residues. The ends were cut back, 0 bases at V and 4 bases at J, with 9 bases in the middle. Here the CDR3 DNA reads TGTGCCTGGAGTGTGACTAGTGGCACCGGGGAGCTGTTTTTT. Amino acid sequence: CAWSVTSGTGELFF.

This chain links TRBV4-3 with TRBJ2-7, with no clear D. The V end was cut by 0 bases, the J end by 3 bases, with 12 bases between. The CDR3 has 15 residues. The germline gives CDR1 LGHNA, CDR2 YSLEER. CDR3 in DNA: TGCGCCAGCAGCCAAGATTTCGGAGATTTCTACGAGCAGTACTTC. Its translation: CASSQDFGDFYEQYF.

The chain combines TRBV11-2 with TRBJ2-7; 9 nucleotides match TRBD1. The germline V gene has CDR1 SGHAT and CDR2 FQNNGV. CDR3 length: 14 amino acids. The V gene end was trimmed by 5 bases and the J gene end by 1 base; junction bases not matched to a gene: 3. The CDR3 protein is CASSRDRVSYEQYF. In DNA form, the CDR3 reads TGTGCCAGCAGCCGGGACAGGGTTTCCTACGAGCAGTACTTC.

This clone was found once. V is TRBV7-2 and J is TRBJ2-1; 7 nucleotides agree with TRBD1. Germline values: CDR1 SGHTA, CDR2 FQGNSA. Unmatched junction bases numbered 5, after V lost 3 bases and J lost 6 bases. The CDR3 runs 14 residues. The CDR3 nucleotides read TGTGCCAGCAGCTTCCTCGACAGGGCCAATGAGCAGTTCTTC. It translates to CASSFLDRANEQFF.

This chain connects TRBV5-3 to TRBJ1-1, with D unresolved. TRBV5-3 is classed as an ORF, of uncertain function. V gave up 4 bases and J gave up 0 bases, with 16 bases separating them. This CDR3 region has 16 residues. The CDR3 sequence is CARSRGMGRLNTEAFF. CDR3 sequence (DNA): TGTGCCAGAAGCCGGGGAATGGGCAGATTGAACACTGAAGCTTTCTTT.

The gene calls are TRBV2 and TRBJ1-2; D is undetermined. Deletions cut 2 bases from V and 8 bases from J, with 15 bases between. CDR1 SNHLY and CDR2 FYNNEI come from the germline V gene. There are 14 residues in the CDR3. The CDR3 DNA sequence: TGTGCCAGCAGTGAATCGGCGCTGGCCCCCGGCTACACCTTC. It codes for CASSESALAPGYTF.

The rearrangement uses TRBV5-1 and TRBJ1-1, with no clear D. Trimming removed 0 bases at V and 1 base at J, with 7 bases between. Germline loops: CDR1 SGHRS, CDR2 YFSETQ. The CDR3 runs to 14 residues. CDR3 residues: CASSLGRGNTEAFF. The CDR3 DNA sequence: TGCGCCAGCAGCTTGGGCCGGGGGAACACTGAAGCTTTCTTT.

V is TRBV7-2 and J is TRBJ2-3; 9 bases match TRBD2. The V gene's germline CDR1 is SGHTA and CDR2 FQGNSA. The CDR3 runs to 16 residues. Germline trimming cut 2 bases from V and 2 bases from J; bases unmatched to any gene: 5. The DNA for the CDR3 is TGTGCCAGCAGCTTAAGACTAGCGGTAAACACAGATACGCAGTATTTT. Translation gives CASSLRLAVNTDTQYF.

This clone showed up just a few times. The chain employs TRBV10-2 and TRBJ2-7; tentatively, D is TRBD1 or TRBD2 (5 bases each). Germline values: CDR1 WSHSY, CDR2 SAAADI. This CDR3 spans 11 amino acids. Trimming pared 4 bases from V and 7 bases from J, leaving 8 bases between. The CDR3 nucleotides read TGCGCCAGCAGTGGAGGGGTAGAGCAGTACTTC. Translation: CASSGGVEQYF.

The J gene is TRBJ1-4, the V gene TRBV5-4, with D possibly being TRBD1 (5 bases). The V and J ends lost 0 bases and 0 bases respectively, with 9 bases between them. Germline CDR1 is SGHNT and CDR2 is YYREEE (reference sequence). CDR3 size: 16 residues. CDR3 region: CASSLGPGATNEKLFF. The CDR3 DNA follows: TGTGCCAGCAGCTTGGGCCCGGGGGCAACTAATGAAAAACTGTTTTTT.

V and J are TRBV25-1 and TRBJ2-5; tentatively, D is TRBD1 or TRBD2 (5 bases each). CDR3 length: 14 residues. V lost 2 bases and J lost 5, with 12 bases in between. CDR1 and CDR2 (germline): MGHDK, SYGVNS. CDR3 bases: TGTGCCAGCAGTGAAGGGCAGGGCGGGGAGACCCAGTACTTC. Protein product: CASSEGQGGETQYF.

V and J are TRBV29-1 and TRBJ2-1; 10 bases are a match to TRBD2. Germline assignment: CDR1 SQVTM and CDR2 ANQGSEA. The length of the CDR3 is 16 residues. After removal of 3 bases from V and 4 bases from J, the junction contained 9 bases not matched to a gene. The chain's CDR3 is CSVDERGGMSYNEQFF. In DNA, the CDR3 is TGCAGCGTTGATGAGCGGGGGGGTATGTCTTACAATGAGCAGTTCTTC.

V and J are TRBV9 and TRBJ1-2; D is possibly TRBD1 (5 bases). Trimming removed 0 bases from V and 6 bases from J, with 18 bases in between. The germline CDR1 and CDR2 sequences are SGDLS and YYNGEE. The CDR3 runs 16 residues. CDR3 bases: TGTGCCAGCAGCGTAGAGATTGGGGGGGAAGCGAATGGCTACACCTTC. This gives the protein CASSVEIGGEANGYTF.

This clone appeared a few times. The rearrangement links TRBV19 to TRBJ2-1, with TRBD2 as a possible D gene (6 bases). Germline lookup yields CDR1 LNHDA and CDR2 SQIVND (reference sequence). With 9 bases removed from V and 0 bases from J, the gap between germline ends came to 15 bases. CDR3 length: 15 residues. CDR3: CASAGGRISYNEQFF. CDR3 in DNA: TGTGCCAGCGCCGGGGGACGGATCTCCTACAATGAGCAGTTCTTC.

The rearrangement uses TRBV10-3 and TRBJ1-2, with D possibly TRBD1 on 5 matching bases. CDR1 is ENHRY and CDR2 is SYGVKD in the germline V gene. Trimming took off 2 bases at V and 5 bases at J, with 6 bases between the two ends. The CDR3 is 12 residues long. For the CDR3, the DNA is TGTGCCATCAGTGAGGGGGGGTATGGCTACACCTTC. Translating gives CAISEGGYGYTF.

This rearrangement joins TRBV19 to TRBJ2-3, with a tentative D call TRBD1 (6 bases). The length of the CDR3 is 15 residues. V lost 3 bases and J 5 bases, leaving 15 bases between the germline ends. From germline, CDR1 is LNHDA and CDR2 SQIVND (reference sequence). CDR3 nucleotides: TGTGCCAGTAGTATCCCAACGACAGGTTTAGATACGCAGTATTTT. Its protein product is CASSIPTTGLDTQYF.

This chain joins TRBV10-3 and TRBJ2-1; 14 nucleotides agree with TRBD2. The V and J ends lost 0 bases and 5 bases, in that order; junction bases with no gene match: 3. The CDR3 extends over 17 amino acids. The germline CDR1 and CDR2 sequences are ENHRY and SYGVKD. CDR3 in DNA: TGTGCCATCAGTGAGTCACGGACTAGCGGGAGGAACAATGAGCAGTTCTTC. Amino acids: CAISESRTSGRNNEQFF.

The CDR3 spells CASTSDSVTGELFF. In nucleotides, the CDR3 is TGCGCCAGCACATCGGACAGCGTCACCGGGGAGCTGTTTTTT. The chain recombines TRBV5-1 with TRBJ2-2, with a tentative D call TRBD1 (6 bases). CDR1 is SGHRS and CDR2 is YFSETQ in the germline V gene. Trimming pared 6 bases from V and 4 bases from J, leaving 13 bases between. This CDR3 is 14 amino acids long.

Concerning this clone itself: At one of its ends the junction is not consistent with the germline gene, which may arise from a read error. This sequence joins TRBV7-7 and TRBJ2-2, with 9 nucleotides matching TRBD2. This CDR3 region has 16 residues. Per the germline V gene, CDR1 is SSHAT and CDR2 is FNYEAQ (reference sequence). CDR3 DNA sequence: TGTGCTAGCAGCACAGCGGGGGGATCGAACACCGGGGAGCTGTTTTTT. Its protein product is CASSTAGGSNTGELFF.

The CDR3 loop is CASSLRLAGGRYTQYF. The CDR3 DNA follows: TGTGCCAGCAGCTTACGTCTAGCGGGAGGGCGGTATACGCAGTATTTT. The rearrangement uses TRBV7-2 and TRBJ2-3; 12 nucleotides match TRBD2. Germline CDR1 reads SGHTA; CDR2 reads FQGNSA. This CDR3 is built from 16 residues. The V and J ends lost 2 bases and 7 bases, in that order; junction bases with no gene match: 7.

The chain carries TRBV7-2 and TRBJ1-1; D gene unclear. Trimming cost V 3 bases and J 4 bases, with 12 bases left between them. CDR3 length equals 14 residues. The germline V gene has CDR1 SGHTA and CDR2 FQGNSA. The CDR3 sequence is CASSLKTLATEAFF. DNA for the CDR3: TGTGCCAGCAGCTTGAAAACGTTGGCCACTGAAGCTTTCTTT. The full variable domain, with the rest looked up from reference TRBV7-2 and TRBJ1-1, is GAGVSQSPSNKVTEKGKDVELRCDPISGHTALYWYRQSLGQGLEFLIYFQGNSAPDKSGLPSDRFSAERTGGSVSTLTIQRTQQEDSAVYLCASSLKTLATEAFFGQGTRLTVV.

The rearrangement links TRBV29-1 to TRBJ2-1, with 11 bases identical to TRBD2. CDR1 is SQVTM, CDR2 ANQGSEA, per germline. V lost 3 bases and J lost 10; bases outside the gene matches: 5. CDR3 length equals 13 residues. The DNA of the CDR3 is TGCAGCGTTGAGGTAGCGGGGGGGCGCGAGCAGTTCTTC. The encoded protein is CSVEVAGGREQFF.

This clone is a singleton in its sample. The genes are TRBV28 and TRBJ1-5; the match to TRBD1 covers 9 bases. The ends lost 5 bases at V and 5 bases at J; junction bases unmatched: 10. Germline V gives CDR1 MDHEN, CDR2 SYDVKM. The CDR3 length is 16 residues. The CDR3 reads CASSKGTGSSHQPQHF. Here the CDR3 DNA reads TGTGCCAGCAGTAAGGGGACAGGGAGTTCGCATCAGCCCCAGCATTTT.